These 16 T cell receptor beta chains came from one sample sequenced in a study of cytomegalovirus exposure and HLA in healthy donors. The PCR ran on 60 Vbeta and 13 Jbeta primers. Profiling relied on immunoSEQ multiplex PCR, and the TCRdb table lists in-frame clones only, not all of them. The table includes roughly 110,000 clones, around 76% detected once. The specimen sequenced was PBMCs. Receptor source: a young man in good health and CMV-seropositive.

This clone was seen once. The gene calls are TRBV12-5 and TRBJ2-3, with D possibly matching TRBD2 (6 bases). The germline V and J ends were trimmed by 3 bases and 6 bases, with 10 bases remaining between them. Germline lookup yields CDR1 LGHNT and CDR2 FRNRAP. The CDR3 sequence is 13 residues long. The CDR3 region is CASGFPSADTQYF. The CDR3 DNA reads as TGTGCTAGTGGTTTCCCTAGCGCGGATACGCAGTATTTT.

This clone was counted a few times. The V and J genes are TRBV7-3 and TRBJ2-3, with TRBD2 as a possible D gene (6 bases). CDR1 is SGHTA and CDR2 is FQGTGA in the germline V gene. The CDR3 runs 15 residues. Trimming shortened V by 6 bases and J by 2 bases, and 15 bases separated the two germline ends. CDR3 in DNA: TGTGCCAGCAGTTCTGGGGGACTTCACACAGATACGCAGTATTTT. It is translated as CASSSGGLHTDTQYF.

This clone was recorded a few times. This rearrangement joins TRBV6-5 to TRBJ1-1, with 9 positions matching TRBD1. The V and J ends lost 2 bases and 4 bases, in that order; junction bases with no gene match: 5. Germline V CDR1 and CDR2: MNHEY, SVGAGI. The CDR3 consists of 15 residues. The CDR3 DNA reads TGTGCCAGCAGTTACCCTGGACAGGGGCGCACTGAAGCTTTCTTT. This encodes CASSYPGQGRTEAFF.

The CDR3 DNA is TGTGCCAGCAGCTTAGCATCAGCGGGGGGGAGTACCGAGCAGTACTTC. The encoded protein is CASSLASAGGSTEQYF. The genes are TRBV7-8 and TRBJ2-7; 10 nucleotides agree with TRBD2. Germline CDR1 is SGHVS and CDR2 is FQNEAQ. V shed 0 bases, J shed 6 bases, and the junction held 8 bases outside the gene matches. CDR3 length equals 16 residues.

The CDR3 coding sequence is TGCGCCAGCAGCTTGGGTTCAGGGCCGGAACTTAATACGCAGTATTTT. Translating gives CASSLGSGPELNTQYF. This chain uses TRBV5-1 with TRBJ2-3; perhaps TRBD1 as D (5 bases). Trimming removed 0 bases from V and 7 bases from J, with 18 bases in between. The germline V gene has CDR1 SGHRS and CDR2 YFSETQ. The CDR3 has 16 amino acids.

CDR3 residues: CASRREGQGNGYTF. The DNA of the CDR3 is TGTGCCAGCAGAAGAGAGGGACAGGGGAATGGCTACACCTTC. The chain is built from TRBV2 and TRBJ1-2; TRBD1 matches 10 bases. CDR3 size: 14 residues. Germline CDR1 and CDR2: SNHLY and FYNNEI. V dropped 6 bases and J dropped 6; count of bases not matched to a gene: 7.

V gene TRBV19 combines with J gene TRBJ1-2, with D possibly being TRBD1 (5 bases). V was cut by 7 bases and J by 4 bases, with 13 bases left in between. This CDR3 region has 13 residues. Germline loops: CDR1 LNHDA, CDR2 SQIVND (reference sequence). This CDR3 reads CASTDSNFYGYTF. As DNA, the CDR3 is TGTGCCAGTACTGACAGTAATTTCTATGGCTACACCTTC.

The rearrangement uses TRBV10-3 and TRBJ2-7; the D gene is possibly TRBD1 (5 bases). CDR1 and CDR2 from the germline V gene are ENHRY and SYGVKD. V lost 3 bases and J 2 bases, leaving 8 bases between the germline ends. This CDR3 is 13 amino acids long. The chain's CDR3 is CAISDRATYEQYF. The CDR3 DNA follows: TGTGCCATCAGTGACAGGGCCACCTACGAGCAGTACTTC.

This sequence joins TRBV5-1 and TRBJ2-1; D is perhaps TRBD1 (6 bases). Between the trimmed V and J ends, which lost 3 bases and 8 bases, there was a span of 15 bases. Germline V gene lookup returns CDR1 SGHRS and CDR2 YFSETQ. The CDR3 is 14 amino acids. The CDR3 nucleotides are TGCGCCAGCAGCTATGGGGACAATGGCGATGAGCAGTTCTTC. It yields the protein CASSYGDNGDEQFF.

This clone appeared a few times. The rearrangement links TRBV5-4 to TRBJ2-7; D gene unclear. The V end lost 4 bases, the J end lost 7 bases, and 15 bases lay between the germline ends. This CDR3 contains 13 residues. From germline, CDR1 is SGHNT and CDR2 YYREEE (reference sequence). CDR3 in DNA: TGTGCCAGCAGCCTCCTGGAGATTGGAGAGCAGTACTTC. Encoded protein: CASSLLEIGEQYF.

This chain connects TRBV25-1 to TRBJ2-5; the D is unclear. Germline V gene lookup returns CDR1 MGHDK and CDR2 SYGVNS. The V gene lost 1 base and the J gene lost 5 bases, with 8 bases spanning the gap. The CDR3 has 13 amino acids. CDR3 protein: CASSESPQETQYF. CDR3 in DNA: TGTGCCAGCAGTGAATCACCGCAGGAGACCCAGTACTTC.

This clone was counted between two and nine times. The chain employs TRBV10-3 and TRBJ1-1; D possibly corresponds to TRBD1 (5 bases). The V end was cut by 0 bases, the J end by 1 base, with 9 bases between. The CDR3 sequence is 15 residues long. The germline V gene encodes CDR1 ENHRY and CDR2 SYGVKD. CDR3: CAISESAGRNTEAFF. CDR3 sequence (DNA): TGTGCCATCAGTGAGTCAGCGGGACGGAACACTGAAGCTTTCTTT.

This clone is a singleton in its sample. The J gene is TRBJ1-2, the V gene TRBV10-1; 7 nucleotides align to TRBD1. This CDR3 is 14 amino acids long. The V gene end was trimmed by 3 bases and the J gene end by 3 bases; junction bases not matched to a gene: 4. Germline V gene lookup returns CDR1 WNHNN and CDR2 SYGVQD (reference sequence). CDR3: CASSETGTDYGYTF. CDR3 nucleotides: TGCGCCAGCAGTGAAACCGGGACAGACTATGGCTACACCTTC.

The chain has TRBV5-1 and TRBJ1-3; tentative D call: TRBD1 (5 bases). The CDR3 has 15 amino acids. CDR1 and CDR2 from the germline V gene are SGHRS and YFSETQ. The V end lost 4 bases, the J end lost 3 bases, and 14 bases lay between the germline ends. The CDR3 region is CASSPGGGDGNTIYF. In DNA, the CDR3 is TGCGCCAGCAGCCCCGGGGGAGGGGATGGAAACACCATATATTTT.

V usage is TRBV7-9 and J usage is TRBJ1-3; D gene unclear. The CDR3 totals 15 residues. Trimming took off 2 bases at V and 0 bases at J, with 8 bases between the two ends. CDR1 is SEHNR, CDR2 FQNEAQ, per germline (reference sequence). The CDR3 reads CASSLQASSGNTIYF. CDR3 DNA sequence: TGTGCCAGCAGCTTACAGGCCAGCTCTGGAAACACCATATATTTT.

Regarding this clone: The sample has other DNA sequences that encode this CDR3 too. The chain is built from TRBV18 and TRBJ1-4, with D perhaps TRBD1 (6 bases). The CDR3 extends over 14 amino acids. Trimming removed 1 base at V and 3 bases at J, with 6 bases between. The germline gives CDR1 KGHSH, CDR2 LQKENI. CDR3 in DNA: TGTGCCAGCTCACCACAGGGGGCTAATGAAAAACTGTTTTTT. This gives the protein CASSPQGANEKLFF. The complete variable domain, with remaining parts taken from reference TRBV18 and TRBJ1-4, reads NAGVMQNPRHLVRRRGQEARLRCSPMKGHSHVYWYRQLPEEGLKFMVYLQKENIIDESGMPKERFSAEFPKEGPSILRIQQVVRGDSAAYFCASSPQGANEKLFFGSGTQLSVL.